This T cell receptor beta chain was captured by sequencing in a study of T-cell memory formation after mild COVID-19. MiXCR was run by TCRdb on the 5' RACE reads, yielding one entry per CDR3 protein. Of roughly 250,000 distinct CDR3 sequences listed, about 15% are singletons. Study results and caveats: The authors did not confirm SARS-CoV-2 specificity of second-wave clones peaking day 37.

This CDR3 has 16 residues. Germline V gene lookup returns CDR1 SNHLY and CDR2 FYNNEI. Germline trimming cut 5 bases from V and 11 bases from J; bases unmatched to any gene: 11. Turning to this clonotype: Its antigen remains unknown.

The sequence was collected from a man younger than 35 who had mild COVID-19 (a few samples of this study predate the infection). Cell type and time point are not known. This chain uses TRBV2 with TRBJ2-1; 14 nucleotides line up with TRBD2. Sequenced input: PBMCs or a T cell subset sorted from them (not recorded which). The CDR3 protein is CASSPIPTSGGGKQFF. The CDR3 DNA follows: TGTGCCAGCAGTCCCATCCCGACTAGCGGGGGGGGTAAGCAGTTCTTC.